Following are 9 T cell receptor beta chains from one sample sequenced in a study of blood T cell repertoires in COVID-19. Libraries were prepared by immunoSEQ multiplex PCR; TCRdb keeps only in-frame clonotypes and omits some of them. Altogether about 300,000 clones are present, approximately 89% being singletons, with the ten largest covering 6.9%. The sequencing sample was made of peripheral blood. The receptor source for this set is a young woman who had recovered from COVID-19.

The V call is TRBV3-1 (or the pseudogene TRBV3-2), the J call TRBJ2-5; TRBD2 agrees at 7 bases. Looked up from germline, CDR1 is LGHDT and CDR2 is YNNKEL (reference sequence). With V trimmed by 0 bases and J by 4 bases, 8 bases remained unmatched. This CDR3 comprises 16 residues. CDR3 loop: CASSQDTGLQVETQYF. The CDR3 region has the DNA TGTGCCAGCAGCCAAGATACGGGACTACAAGTAGAGACCCAGTACTTC.

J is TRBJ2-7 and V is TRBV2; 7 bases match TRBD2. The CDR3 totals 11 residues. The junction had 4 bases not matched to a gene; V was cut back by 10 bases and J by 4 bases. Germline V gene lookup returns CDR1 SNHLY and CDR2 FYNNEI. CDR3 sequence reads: CATGGEYEQYF. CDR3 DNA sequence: TGTGCCACTGGGGGGGAATACGAGCAGTACTTC.

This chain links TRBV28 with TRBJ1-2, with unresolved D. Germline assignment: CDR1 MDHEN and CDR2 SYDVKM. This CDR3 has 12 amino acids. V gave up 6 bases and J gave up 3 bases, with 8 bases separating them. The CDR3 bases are TGTGCCAGCAGCCCCCAATACTATGGCTACACCTTC. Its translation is CASSPQYYGYTF.

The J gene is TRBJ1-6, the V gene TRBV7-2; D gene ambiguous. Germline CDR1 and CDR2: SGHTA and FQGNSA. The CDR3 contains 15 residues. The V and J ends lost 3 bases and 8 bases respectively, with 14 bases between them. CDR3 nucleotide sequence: TGTGCCAGCAGCTTTACCGGTCCCGTGTATTCACCCCTCCACTTT. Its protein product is CASSFTGPVYSPLHF.

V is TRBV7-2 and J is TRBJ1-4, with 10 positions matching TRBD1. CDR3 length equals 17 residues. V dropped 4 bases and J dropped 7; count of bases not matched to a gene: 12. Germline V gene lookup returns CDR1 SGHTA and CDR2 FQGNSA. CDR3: CASSSRQGASKGEKLFF. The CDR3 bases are TGTGCCAGCAGCTCCCGACAGGGGGCAAGTAAAGGTGAAAAACTGTTTTTT.

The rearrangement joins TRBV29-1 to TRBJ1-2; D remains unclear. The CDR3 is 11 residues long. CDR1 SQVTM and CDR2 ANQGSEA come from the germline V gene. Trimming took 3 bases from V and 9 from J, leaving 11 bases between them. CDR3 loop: CSVERSPSYTF. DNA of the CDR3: TGCAGCGTTGAGCGTAGTCCGAGCTACACCTTC.

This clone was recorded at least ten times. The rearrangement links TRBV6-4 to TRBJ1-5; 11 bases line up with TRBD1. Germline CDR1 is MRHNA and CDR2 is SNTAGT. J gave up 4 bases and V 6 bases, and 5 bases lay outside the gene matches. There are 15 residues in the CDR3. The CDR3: CASSPGTGGNQPQHF. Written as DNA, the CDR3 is TGTGCCAGCAGCCCCGGGACAGGGGGAAATCAGCCCCAGCATTTT.

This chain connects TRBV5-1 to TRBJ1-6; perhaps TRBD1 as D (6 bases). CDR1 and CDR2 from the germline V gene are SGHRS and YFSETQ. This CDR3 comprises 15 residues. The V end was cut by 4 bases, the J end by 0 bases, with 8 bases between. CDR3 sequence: CASSGTPSYNSPLHF. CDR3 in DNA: TGCGCCAGCAGCGGGACACCCTCCTATAATTCACCCCTCCACTTT.

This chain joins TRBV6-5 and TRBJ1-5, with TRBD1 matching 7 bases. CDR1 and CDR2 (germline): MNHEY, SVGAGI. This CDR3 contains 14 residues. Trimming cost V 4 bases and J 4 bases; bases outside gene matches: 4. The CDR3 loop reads CASSSGTANQPQHF. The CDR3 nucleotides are TGTGCCAGCAGTTCTGGGACAGCTAATCAGCCCCAGCATTTT.